This T cell receptor (beta chain) was recorded in a study of patients and donors after allogeneic stem cell transplantation. Using its own MiXCR run on the RT-PCR reads, TCRdb lists one record per CDR3 protein. This sample carries hundreds of thousands of distinct CDR3 sequences, 16% of them seen once, and the ten largest clones take roughly 7.2%. There are 14 residues in the CDR3. Germline V gives CDR1 SNHLY, CDR2 FYNNEI. V was cut by 1 base and J by 2 bases, with 9 bases left in between. Source material: blood, either unsorted or a sorted T cell fraction (not recorded which). This chain joins TRBV2 and TRBJ2-7, with a tentative D call TRBD1 (6 bases). This receptor was identified in a human donor who was either an allogeneic HSCT recipient or a stem cell or donor lymphocyte infusion donor (not recorded which). It is not recorded whose cells these are; they may come from a transplant donor. Here the CDR3 DNA reads TGTGCCAGCAGTGAAGTCAGGGGCGCCTACGAGCAGTACTTC. It encodes CASSEVRGAYEQYF.